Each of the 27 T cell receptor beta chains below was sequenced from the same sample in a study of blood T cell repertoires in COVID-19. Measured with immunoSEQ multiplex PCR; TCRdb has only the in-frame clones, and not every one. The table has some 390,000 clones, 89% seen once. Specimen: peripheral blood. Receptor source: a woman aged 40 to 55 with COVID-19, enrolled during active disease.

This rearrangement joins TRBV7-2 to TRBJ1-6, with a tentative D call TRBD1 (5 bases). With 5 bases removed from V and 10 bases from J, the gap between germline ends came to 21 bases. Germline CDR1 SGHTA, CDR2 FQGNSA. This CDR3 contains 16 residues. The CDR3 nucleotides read TGTGCCAGCAGCCCTATGGTGGGCCAGGGTAACTCACCCCTCCACTTT. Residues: CASSPMVGQGNSPLHF.

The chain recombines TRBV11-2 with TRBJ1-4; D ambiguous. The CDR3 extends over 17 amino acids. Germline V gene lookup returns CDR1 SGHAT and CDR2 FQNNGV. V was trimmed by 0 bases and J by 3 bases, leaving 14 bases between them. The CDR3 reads CASSLDGGSLANEKLFF. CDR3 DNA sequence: TGTGCCAGCAGCTTAGATGGCGGCAGCCTAGCTAATGAAAAACTGTTTTTT.

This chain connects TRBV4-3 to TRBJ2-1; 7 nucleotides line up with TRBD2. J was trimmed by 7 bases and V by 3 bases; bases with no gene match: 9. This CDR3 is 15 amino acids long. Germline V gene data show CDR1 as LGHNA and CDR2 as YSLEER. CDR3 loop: CASSHYASGRNEQFF. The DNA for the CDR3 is TGCGCCAGCAGCCATTACGCTAGCGGTAGGAATGAGCAGTTCTTC.

The CDR3 coding sequence is TGTGCCAGCAGCTTACTAGGGTCGTACCCCTGGTTGGGCTACACCTTC. Protein: CASSLLGSYPWLGYTF. The chain uses TRBV5-6 and TRBJ1-2; D is unclear. V gave up 2 bases and J gave up 8 bases, with 22 bases separating them. CDR1 and CDR2 (germline): SGHDT, YYEEEE. The CDR3 is 16 amino acids.

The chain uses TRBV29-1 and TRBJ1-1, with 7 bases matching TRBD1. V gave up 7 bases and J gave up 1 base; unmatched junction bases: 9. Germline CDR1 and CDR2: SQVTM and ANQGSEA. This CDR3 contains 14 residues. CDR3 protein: CSGGDRPKNTEAFF. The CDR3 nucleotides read TGCAGCGGTGGGGACAGACCAAAGAACACTGAAGCTTTCTTT.

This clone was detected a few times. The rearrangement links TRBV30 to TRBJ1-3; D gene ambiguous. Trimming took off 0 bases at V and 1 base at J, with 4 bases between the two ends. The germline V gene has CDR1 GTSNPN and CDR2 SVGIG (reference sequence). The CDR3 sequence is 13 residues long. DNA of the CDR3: TGTGCCTGGAGTGTTCTGTCTGGAAACACCATATATTTT. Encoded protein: CAWSVLSGNTIYF.

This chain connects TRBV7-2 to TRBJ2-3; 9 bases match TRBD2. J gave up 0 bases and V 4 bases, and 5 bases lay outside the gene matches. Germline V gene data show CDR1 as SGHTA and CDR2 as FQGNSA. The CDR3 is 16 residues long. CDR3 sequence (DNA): TGTGCCAGCAGCTACCTAGCGGGGTCTAGCACAGATACGCAGTATTTT. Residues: CASSYLAGSSTDTQYF.

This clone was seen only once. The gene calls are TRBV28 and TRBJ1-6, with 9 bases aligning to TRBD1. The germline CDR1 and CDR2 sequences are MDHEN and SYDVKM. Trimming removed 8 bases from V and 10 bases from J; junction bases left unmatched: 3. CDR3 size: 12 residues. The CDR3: CASGQGNSPLHF. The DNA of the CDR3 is TGTGCCAGCGGACAGGGGAACTCACCCCTCCACTTT.

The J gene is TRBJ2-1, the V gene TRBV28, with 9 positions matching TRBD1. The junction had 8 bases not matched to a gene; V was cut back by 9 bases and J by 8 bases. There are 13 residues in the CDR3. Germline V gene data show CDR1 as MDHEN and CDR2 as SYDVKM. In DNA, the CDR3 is TGTGCCAGTCGGGACAGGGATTTTTATGAGCAGTTCTTC. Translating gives CASRDRDFYEQFF.

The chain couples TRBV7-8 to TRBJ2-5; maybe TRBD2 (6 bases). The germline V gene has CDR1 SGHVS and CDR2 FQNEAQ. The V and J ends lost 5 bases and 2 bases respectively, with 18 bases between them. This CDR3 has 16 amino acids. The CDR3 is CASSPRAGLNQETQYF. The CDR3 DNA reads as TGTGCCAGCAGCCCACGGGCGGGGCTAAATCAAGAGACCCAGTACTTC.

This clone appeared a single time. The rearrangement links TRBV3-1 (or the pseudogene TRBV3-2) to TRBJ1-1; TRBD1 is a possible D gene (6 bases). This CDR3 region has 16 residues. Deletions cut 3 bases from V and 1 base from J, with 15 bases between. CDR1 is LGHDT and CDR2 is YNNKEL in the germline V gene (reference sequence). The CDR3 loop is CASSHPQGWGNTEAFF. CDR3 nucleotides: TGTGCCAGCAGCCACCCACAGGGATGGGGGAACACTGAAGCTTTCTTT.

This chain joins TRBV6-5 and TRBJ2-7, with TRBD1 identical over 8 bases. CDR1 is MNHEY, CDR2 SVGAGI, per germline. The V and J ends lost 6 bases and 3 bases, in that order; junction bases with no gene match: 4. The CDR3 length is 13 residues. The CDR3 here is CASSARGLYEQYF. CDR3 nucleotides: TGTGCCAGCAGCGCCAGGGGGCTCTACGAGCAGTACTTC.

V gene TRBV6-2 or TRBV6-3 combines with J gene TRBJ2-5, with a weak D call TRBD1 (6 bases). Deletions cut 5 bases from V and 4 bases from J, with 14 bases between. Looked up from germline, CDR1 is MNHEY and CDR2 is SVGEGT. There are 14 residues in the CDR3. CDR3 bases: TGTGCCAGCAGTATGACAGGTTTCACAGAGACCCAGTACTTC. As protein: CASSMTGFTETQYF.

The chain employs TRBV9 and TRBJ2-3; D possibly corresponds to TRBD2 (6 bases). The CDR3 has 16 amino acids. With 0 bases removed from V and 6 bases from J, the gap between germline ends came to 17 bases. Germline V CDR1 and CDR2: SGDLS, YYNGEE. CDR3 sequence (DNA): TGTGCCAGCAGCGTAGTAGGGGCCGGGGGTGTGGATACGCAGTATTTT. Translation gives CASSVVGAGGVDTQYF.

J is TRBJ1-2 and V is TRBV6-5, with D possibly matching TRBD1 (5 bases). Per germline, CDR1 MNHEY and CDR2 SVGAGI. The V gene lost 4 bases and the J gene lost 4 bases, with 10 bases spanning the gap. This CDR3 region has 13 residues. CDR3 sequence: CASSLQVFYGYTF. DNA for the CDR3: TGTGCCAGCAGTTTACAGGTTTTCTATGGCTACACCTTC.

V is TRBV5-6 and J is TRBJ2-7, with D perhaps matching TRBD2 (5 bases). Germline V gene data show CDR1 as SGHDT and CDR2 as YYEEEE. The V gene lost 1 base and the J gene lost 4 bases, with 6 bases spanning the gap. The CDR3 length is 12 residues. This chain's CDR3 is CASSLLAYEQYF. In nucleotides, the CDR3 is TGTGCCAGCAGCTTGCTAGCTTACGAGCAGTACTTC.

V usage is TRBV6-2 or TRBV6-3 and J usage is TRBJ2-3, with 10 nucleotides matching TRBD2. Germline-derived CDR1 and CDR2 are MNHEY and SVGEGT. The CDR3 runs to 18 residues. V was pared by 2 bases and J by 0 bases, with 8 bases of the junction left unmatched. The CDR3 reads CASSYPLLAGSSTDTQYF. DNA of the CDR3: TGTGCCAGCAGTTACCCCCTACTAGCGGGGTCTAGCACAGATACGCAGTATTTT.

Here the CDR3 DNA reads TGTGCCAGCAGCTTAAGGTTAGGGGGCGCAGGCACTGAAGCTTTCTTT. This gives the protein CASSLRLGGAGTEAFF. The chain has TRBV7-8 and TRBJ1-1; 7 bases agree with TRBD1. There are 16 residues in the CDR3. Trimming cost V 2 bases and J 4 bases; bases outside gene matches: 10. Germline V gene data show CDR1 as SGHVS and CDR2 as FQNEAQ.

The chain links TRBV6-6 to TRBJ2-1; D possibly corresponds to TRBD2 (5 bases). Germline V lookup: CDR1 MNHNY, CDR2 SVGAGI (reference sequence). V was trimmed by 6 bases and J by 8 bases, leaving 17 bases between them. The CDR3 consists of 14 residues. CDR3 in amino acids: CASRRASSIDEQFF. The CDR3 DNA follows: TGTGCCAGCAGACGGGCTAGCAGTATCGATGAGCAGTTCTTC.

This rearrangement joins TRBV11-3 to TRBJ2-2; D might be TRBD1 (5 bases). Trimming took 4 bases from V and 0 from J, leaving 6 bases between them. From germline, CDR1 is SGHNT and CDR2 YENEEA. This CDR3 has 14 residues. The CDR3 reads CASSSTANTGELFF. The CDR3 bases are TGTGCCAGCAGCTCGACAGCGAACACCGGGGAGCTGTTTTTT. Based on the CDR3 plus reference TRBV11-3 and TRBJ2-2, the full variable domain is EAGVVQSPRYKIIEKKQPVAFWCNPISGHNTLYWYLQNLGQGPELLIRYENEEAVDDSQLPKDRFSAERLKGVDSTLKIQPAELGDSAVYLCASSSTANTGELFFGEGSRLTVL.

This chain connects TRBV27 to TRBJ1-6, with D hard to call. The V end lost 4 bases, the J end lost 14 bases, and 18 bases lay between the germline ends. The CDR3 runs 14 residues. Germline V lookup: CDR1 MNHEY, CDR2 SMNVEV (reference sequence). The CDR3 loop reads CASSSTRTVTALHF. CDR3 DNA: TGTGCCAGCAGTTCCACTAGAACCGTCACTGCCCTCCACTTT.

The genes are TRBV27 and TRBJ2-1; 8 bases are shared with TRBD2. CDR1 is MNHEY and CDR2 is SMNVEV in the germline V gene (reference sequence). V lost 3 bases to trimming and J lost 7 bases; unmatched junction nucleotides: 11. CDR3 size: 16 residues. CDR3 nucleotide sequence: TGTGCCAGCAGTTTTGGTGGCGCGGGGGGCCTAAATGAGCAGTTCTTC. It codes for CASSFGGAGGLNEQFF.

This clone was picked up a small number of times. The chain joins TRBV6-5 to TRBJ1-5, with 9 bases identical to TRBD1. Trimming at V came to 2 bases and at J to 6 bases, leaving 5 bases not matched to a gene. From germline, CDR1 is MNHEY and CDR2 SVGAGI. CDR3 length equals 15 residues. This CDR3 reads CASSYGQGQGQPQHF. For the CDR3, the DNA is TGTGCCAGCAGTTACGGCCAGGGACAGGGTCAGCCCCAGCATTTT.

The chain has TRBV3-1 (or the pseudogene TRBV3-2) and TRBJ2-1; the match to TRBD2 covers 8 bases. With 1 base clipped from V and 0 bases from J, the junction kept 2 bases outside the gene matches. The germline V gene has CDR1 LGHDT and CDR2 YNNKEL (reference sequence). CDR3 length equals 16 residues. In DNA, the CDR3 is TGTGCCAGCAGCCAAGGCGGGGGGAGCTCCTACAATGAGCAGTTCTTC. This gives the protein CASSQGGGSSYNEQFF.

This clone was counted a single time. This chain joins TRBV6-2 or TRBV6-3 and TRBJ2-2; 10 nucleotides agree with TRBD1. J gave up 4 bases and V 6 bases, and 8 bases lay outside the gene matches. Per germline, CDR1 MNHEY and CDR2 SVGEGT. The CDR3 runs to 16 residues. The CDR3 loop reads CASSRTGTGVTGELFF. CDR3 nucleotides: TGTGCCAGCAGCCGGACCGGGACAGGGGTCACCGGGGAGCTGTTTTTT.

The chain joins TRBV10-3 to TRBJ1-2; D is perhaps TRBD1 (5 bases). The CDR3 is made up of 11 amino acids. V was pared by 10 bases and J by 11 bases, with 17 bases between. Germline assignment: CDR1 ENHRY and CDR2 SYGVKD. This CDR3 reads CATGGGGKYTF. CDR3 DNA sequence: TGTGCCACCGGCGGGGGGGGGAAGTACACCTTC.

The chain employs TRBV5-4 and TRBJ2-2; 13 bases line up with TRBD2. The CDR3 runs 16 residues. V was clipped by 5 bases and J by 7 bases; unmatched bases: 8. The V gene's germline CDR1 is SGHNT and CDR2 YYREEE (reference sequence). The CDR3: CASSKLAGGPNGELFF. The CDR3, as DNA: TGTGCCAGCAGTAAACTAGCGGGGGGGCCTAACGGGGAGCTGTTTTTT.